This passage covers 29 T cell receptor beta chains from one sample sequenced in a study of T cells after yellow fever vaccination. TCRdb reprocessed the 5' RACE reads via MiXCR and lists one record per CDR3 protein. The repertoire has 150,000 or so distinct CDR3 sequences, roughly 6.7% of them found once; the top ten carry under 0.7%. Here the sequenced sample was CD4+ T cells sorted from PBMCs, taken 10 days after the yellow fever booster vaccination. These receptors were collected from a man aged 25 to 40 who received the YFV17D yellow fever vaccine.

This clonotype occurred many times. This chain's CDR3 is CASSPQGLAGTYEQYF. The CDR3 bases are TGCGCCAGCAGCCCCCAGGGACTAGCGGGAACCTACGAGCAGTACTTC. This chain links TRBV5-1 with TRBJ2-7, with 13 nucleotides matching TRBD2. Germline trimming cut 4 bases from V and 2 bases from J; bases unmatched to any gene: 6. This CDR3 has 16 residues. Per the germline V gene, CDR1 is SGHRS and CDR2 is YFSETQ.

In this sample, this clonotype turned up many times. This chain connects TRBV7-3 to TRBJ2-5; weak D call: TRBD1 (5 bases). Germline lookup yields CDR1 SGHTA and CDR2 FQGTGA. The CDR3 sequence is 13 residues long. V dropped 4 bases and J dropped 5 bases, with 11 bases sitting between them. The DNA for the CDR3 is TGTGCCAGCAGCTCACAAAACAGGGAGACCCAGTACTTC. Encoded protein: CASSSQNRETQYF.

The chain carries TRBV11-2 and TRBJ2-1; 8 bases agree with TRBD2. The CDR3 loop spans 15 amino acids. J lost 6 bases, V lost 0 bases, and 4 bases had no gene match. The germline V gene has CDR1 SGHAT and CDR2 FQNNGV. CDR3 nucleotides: TGTGCCAGCAGCTTAGATCGGGGGACTAGCAATGAGCAGTTCTTC. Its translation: CASSLDRGTSNEQFF.

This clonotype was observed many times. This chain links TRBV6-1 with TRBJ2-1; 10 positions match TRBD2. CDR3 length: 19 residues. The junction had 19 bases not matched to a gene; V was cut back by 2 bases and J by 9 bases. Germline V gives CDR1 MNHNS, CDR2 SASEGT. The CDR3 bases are TGTGCCAGCAGTGAAAGGACAGGGAGAACAAGCGGGAGGGGCGGTGAGCAGTTCTTC. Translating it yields CASSERTGRTSGRGGEQFF.

This CDR3 is CASSTTSGSVNEQFF. The CDR3 DNA reads as TGTGCCAGTAGTACGACTAGCGGGAGTGTCAATGAGCAGTTCTTC. The genes are TRBV19 and TRBJ2-1; 12 bases agree with TRBD2. Per germline, CDR1 LNHDA and CDR2 SQIVND (reference sequence). This CDR3 is 15 amino acids long. The V gene end was trimmed by 4 bases and the J gene end by 6 bases; junction bases not matched to a gene: 4.

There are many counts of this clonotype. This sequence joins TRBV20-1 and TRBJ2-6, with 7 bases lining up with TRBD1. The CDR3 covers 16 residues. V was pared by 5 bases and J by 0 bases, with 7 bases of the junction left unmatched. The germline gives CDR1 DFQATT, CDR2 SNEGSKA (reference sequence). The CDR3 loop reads CSARDRAYSGANVLTF. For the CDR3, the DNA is TGCAGTGCTCGTGACAGGGCCTACTCTGGGGCCAACGTCCTGACTTTC.

For the CDR3, the DNA is TGTGCCAGCATACAGGGACGGAACACTGAAGCTTTCTTT. This codes for CASIQGRNTEAFF. The gene calls are TRBV5-6 and TRBJ1-1; possibly TRBD1 for D (6 bases). Germline-derived CDR1 and CDR2 are SGHDT and YYEEEE. The CDR3 is 13 residues long. Trimming removed 6 bases at V and 1 base at J, with 10 bases between.

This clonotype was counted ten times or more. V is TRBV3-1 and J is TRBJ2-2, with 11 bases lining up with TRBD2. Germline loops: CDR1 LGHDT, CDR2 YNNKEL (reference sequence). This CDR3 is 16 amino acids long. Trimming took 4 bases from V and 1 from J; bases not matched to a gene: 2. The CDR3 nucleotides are TGTGCCAGCAGCCTTGGACTAGCGGGGAACACCGGGGAGCTGTTTTTT. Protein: CASSLGLAGNTGELFF.

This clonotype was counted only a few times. As DNA, the CDR3 is TGTGCCAGCAGCAGTCACGGATTGGGAGAGACCCAGTACTTC. This gives the protein CASSSHGLGETQYF. The V gene is TRBV7-8, the J gene TRBJ2-5; no clear D. CDR3 length equals 14 residues. Trimming shortened V by 5 bases and J by 4 bases, and 14 bases separated the two germline ends. Germline V gives CDR1 SGHVS, CDR2 FQNEAQ. The whole variable domain, filled in from reference TRBV7-8 and TRBJ2-5, reads GAGVSQSPRYKVAKRGQDVALRCDPISGHVSLFWYQQALGQGPEFLTYFQNEAQLDKSGLPSDRFFAERPEGSVSTLKIQRTQQEDSAVYLCASSSHGLGETQYFGPGTRLLVL.

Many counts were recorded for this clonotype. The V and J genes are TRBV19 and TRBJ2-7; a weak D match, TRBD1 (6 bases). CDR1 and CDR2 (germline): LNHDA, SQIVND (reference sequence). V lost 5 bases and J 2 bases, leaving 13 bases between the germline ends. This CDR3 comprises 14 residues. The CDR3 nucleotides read TGTGCCAGTAGTTTGGCACAGGGAACCTACGAGCAGTACTTC. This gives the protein CASSLAQGTYEQYF.

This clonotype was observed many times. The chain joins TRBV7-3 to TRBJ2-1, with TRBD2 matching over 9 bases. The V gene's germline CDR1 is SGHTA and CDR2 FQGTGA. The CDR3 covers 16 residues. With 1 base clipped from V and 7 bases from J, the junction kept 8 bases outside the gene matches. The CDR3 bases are TGTGCCAGCAGCTTAAAAGGTCTAGCGGGAAGTAATGAGCAGTTCTTC. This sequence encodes CASSLKGLAGSNEQFF.

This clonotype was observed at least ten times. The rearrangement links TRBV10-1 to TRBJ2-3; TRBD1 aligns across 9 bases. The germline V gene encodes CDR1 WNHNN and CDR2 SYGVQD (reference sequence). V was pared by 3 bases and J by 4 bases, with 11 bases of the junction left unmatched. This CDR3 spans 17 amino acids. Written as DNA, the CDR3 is TGCGCCAGCAGTGATGAAATAAGGACAGGGGTGGCAGATACGCAGTATTTT. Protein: CASSDEIRTGVADTQYF.

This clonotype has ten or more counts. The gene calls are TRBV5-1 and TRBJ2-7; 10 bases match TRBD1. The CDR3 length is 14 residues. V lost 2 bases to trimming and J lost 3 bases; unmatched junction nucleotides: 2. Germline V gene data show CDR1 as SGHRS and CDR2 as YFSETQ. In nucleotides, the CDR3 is TGCGCCAGCAGCTTCAGGACAGGGGGCTACGAGCAGTACTTC. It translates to CASSFRTGGYEQYF.

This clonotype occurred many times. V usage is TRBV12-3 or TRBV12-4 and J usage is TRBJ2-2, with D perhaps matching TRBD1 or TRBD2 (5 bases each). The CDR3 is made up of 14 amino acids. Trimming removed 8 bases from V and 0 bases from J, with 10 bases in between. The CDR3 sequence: CASDSGANTGELFF. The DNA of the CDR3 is TGTGCCAGCGACAGCGGAGCGAACACCGGGGAGCTGTTTTTT.

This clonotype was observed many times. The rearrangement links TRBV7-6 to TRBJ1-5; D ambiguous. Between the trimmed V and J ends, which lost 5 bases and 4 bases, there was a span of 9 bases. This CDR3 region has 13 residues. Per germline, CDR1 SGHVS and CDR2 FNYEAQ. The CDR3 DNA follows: TGTGCCAGCAGCCAGGCAGTAAATCAGCCCCAGCATTTT. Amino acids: CASSQAVNQPQHF.

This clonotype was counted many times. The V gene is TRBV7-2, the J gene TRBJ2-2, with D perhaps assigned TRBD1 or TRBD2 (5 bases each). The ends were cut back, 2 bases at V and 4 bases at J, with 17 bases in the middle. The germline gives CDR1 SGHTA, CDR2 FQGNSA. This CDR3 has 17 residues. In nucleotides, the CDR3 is TGTGCCAGCAGCTTATTGTTTGGGACCGGTCCCACCGGGGAGCTGTTTTTT. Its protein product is CASSLLFGTGPTGELFF.

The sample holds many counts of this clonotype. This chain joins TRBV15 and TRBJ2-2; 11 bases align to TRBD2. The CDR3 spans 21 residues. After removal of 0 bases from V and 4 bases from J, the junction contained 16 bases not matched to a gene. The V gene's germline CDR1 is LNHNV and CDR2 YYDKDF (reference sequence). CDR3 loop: CATSRDLETSGAVGGTGELFF. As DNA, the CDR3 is TGTGCCACCAGCAGAGATCTCGAGACTAGCGGGGCGGTGGGCGGCACCGGGGAGCTGTTTTTT.

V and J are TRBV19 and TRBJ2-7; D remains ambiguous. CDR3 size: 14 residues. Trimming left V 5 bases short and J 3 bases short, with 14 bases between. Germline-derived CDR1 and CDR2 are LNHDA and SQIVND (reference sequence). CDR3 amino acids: CASSSGQTDYEQYF. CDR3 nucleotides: TGTGCCAGTAGTTCCGGTCAGACCGACTACGAGCAGTACTTC.

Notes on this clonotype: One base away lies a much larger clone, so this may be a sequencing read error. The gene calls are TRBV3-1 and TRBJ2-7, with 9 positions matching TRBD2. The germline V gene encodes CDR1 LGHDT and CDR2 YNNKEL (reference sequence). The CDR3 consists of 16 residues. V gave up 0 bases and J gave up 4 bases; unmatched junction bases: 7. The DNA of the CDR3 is TGTGCCAGCAGCCAAGATGGAGGTAGCGGGAGTTACGAGCAGTACTTC. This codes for CASSQDGGSGSYEQYF.

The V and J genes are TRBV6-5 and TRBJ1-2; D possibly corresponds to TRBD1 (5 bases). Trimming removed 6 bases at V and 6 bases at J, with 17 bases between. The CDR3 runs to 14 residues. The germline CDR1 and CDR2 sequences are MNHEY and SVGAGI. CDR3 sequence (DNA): TGTGCCAGCAGAAGGGACGGGGCCGATAATGGCTACACCTTC. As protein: CASRRDGADNGYTF.

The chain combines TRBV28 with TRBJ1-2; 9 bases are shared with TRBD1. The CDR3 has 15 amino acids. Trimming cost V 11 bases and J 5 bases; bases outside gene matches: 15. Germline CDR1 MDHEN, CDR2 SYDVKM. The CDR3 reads CASGTGMRKIYGYTF. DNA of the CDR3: TGTGCCTCCGGGACAGGGATGCGGAAAATATATGGCTACACCTTC.

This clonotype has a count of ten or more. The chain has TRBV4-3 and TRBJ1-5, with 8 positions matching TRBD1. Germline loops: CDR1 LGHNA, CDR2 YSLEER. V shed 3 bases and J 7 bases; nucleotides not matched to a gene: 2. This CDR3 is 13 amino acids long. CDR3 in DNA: TGCGCCAGCAGCCAGGACAGGGACCAGCCCCAGCATTTT. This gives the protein CASSQDRDQPQHF.

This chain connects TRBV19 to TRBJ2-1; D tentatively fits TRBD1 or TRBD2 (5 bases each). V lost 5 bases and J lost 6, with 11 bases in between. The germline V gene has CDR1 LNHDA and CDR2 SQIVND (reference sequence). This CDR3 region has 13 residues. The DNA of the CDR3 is TGTGCCAGTAGTTGGGGACCCCGCAATGAGCAGTTCTTC. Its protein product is CASSWGPRNEQFF.

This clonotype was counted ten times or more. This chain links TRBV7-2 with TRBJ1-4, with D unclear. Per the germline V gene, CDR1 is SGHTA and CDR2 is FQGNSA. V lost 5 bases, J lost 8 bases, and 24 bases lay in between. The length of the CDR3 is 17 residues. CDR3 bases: TGTGCCAGCAGCCCTCTACTCACGCAGAACCCTCCGGAAAAACTGTTTTTT. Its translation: CASSPLLTQNPPEKLFF.

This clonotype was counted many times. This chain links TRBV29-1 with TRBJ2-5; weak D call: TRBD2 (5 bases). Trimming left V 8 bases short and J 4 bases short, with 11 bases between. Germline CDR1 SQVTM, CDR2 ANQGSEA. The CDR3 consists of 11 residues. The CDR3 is CSPWAGETQYF. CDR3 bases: TGCAGCCCCTGGGCGGGAGAGACCCAGTACTTC.

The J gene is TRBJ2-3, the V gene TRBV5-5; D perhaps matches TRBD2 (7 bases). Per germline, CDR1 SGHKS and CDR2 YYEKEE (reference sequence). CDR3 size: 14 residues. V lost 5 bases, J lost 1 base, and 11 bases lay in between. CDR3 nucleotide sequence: TGTGCCAGCAGTTTGCGGGGGCGCACAGATACGCAGTATTTT. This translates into CASSLRGRTDTQYF.

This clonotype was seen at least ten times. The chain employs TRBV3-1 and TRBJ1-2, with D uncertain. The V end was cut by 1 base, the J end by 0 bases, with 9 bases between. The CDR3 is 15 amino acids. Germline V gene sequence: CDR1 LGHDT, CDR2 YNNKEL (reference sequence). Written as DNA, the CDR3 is TGTGCCAGCAGCCAAGGACTTCTTACTAACTATGGCTACACCTTC. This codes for CASSQGLLTNYGYTF.

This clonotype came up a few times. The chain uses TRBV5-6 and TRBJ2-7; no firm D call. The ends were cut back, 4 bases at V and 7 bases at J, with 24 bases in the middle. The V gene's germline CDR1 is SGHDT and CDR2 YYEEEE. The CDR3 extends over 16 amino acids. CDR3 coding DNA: TGTGCCAGCAGCCCCCTATCACGGCCCAACCCGGGTGAGCAGTACTTC. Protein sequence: CASSPLSRPNPGEQYF.

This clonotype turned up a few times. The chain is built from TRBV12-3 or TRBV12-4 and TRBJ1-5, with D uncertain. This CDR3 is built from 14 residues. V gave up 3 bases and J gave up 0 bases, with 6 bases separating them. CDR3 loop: CASSFVGSNQPQHF. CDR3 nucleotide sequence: TGTGCCAGCAGTTTTGTGGGTAGCAATCAGCCCCAGCATTTT.